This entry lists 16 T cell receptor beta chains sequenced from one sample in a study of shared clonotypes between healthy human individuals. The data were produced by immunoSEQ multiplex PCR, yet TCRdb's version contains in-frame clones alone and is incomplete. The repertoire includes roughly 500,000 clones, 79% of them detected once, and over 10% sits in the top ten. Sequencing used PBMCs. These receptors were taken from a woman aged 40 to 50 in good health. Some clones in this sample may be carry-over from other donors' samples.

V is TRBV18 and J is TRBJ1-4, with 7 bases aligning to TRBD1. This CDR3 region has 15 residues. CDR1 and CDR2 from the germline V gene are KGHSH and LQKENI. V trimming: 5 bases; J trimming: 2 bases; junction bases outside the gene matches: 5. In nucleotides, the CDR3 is TGTGCCAGCTCATCCGAACAGGGGACTAATGAAAAACTGTTTTTT. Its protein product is CASSSEQGTNEKLFF. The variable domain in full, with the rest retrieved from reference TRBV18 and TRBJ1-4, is NAGVMQNPRHLVRRRGQEARLRCSPMKGHSHVYWYRQLPEEGLKFMVYLQKENIIDESGMPKERFSAEFPKEGPSILRIQQVVRGDSAAYFCASSSEQGTNEKLFFGSGTQLSVL.

Here the CDR3 reads CASSSSPGRNKETQYF. CDR3 sequence (DNA): TGCGCCAGCAGCTCGTCCCCGGGACGGAATAAAGAGACCCAGTACTTC. This chain uses TRBV5-1 with TRBJ2-5, with D perhaps matching TRBD1 or TRBD2 (5 bases each). The CDR3 spans 16 residues. With 3 bases removed from V and 3 bases from J, the gap between germline ends came to 18 bases. The V gene's germline CDR1 is SGHRS and CDR2 YFSETQ.

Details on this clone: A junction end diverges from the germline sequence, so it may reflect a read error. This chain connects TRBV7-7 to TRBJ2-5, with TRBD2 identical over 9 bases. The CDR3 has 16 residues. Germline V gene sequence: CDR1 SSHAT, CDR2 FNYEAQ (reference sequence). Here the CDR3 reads CASSLGFAGGKETQYF. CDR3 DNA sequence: TGTGCTAGCAGCTTAGGGTTCGCGGGAGGGAAAGAGACCCAGTACTTC. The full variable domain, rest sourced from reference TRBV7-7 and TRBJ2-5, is GAGVSQSPRYKVTKRGQDVTLRCDPISSHATLYWYQQALGQGPEFLTYFNYEAQPDKSGLPSDRFSAERPEGSISTLTIQRTEQRDSAMYRCASSLGFAGGKETQYFGPGTRLLVL.

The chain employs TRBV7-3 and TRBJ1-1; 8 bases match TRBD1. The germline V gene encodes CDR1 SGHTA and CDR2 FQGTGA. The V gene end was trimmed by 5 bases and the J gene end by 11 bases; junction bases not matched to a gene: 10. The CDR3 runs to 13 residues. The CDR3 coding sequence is TGTGCCAGCAGCCTAGGACAGGGCGGGTTCGCTTTCTTT. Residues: CASSLGQGGFAFF.

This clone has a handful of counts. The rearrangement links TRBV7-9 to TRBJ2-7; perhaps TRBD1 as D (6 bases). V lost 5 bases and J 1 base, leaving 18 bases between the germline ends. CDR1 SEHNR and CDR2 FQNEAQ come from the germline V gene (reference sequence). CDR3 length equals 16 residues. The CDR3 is CASSPALGRGSYEQYF. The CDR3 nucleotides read TGTGCCAGCAGCCCCGCGTTAGGCAGGGGATCCTACGAGCAGTACTTC.

As DNA, the CDR3 is TGTGCCAGCAGTCGTTGGGGAACTGAAGCTTTCTTT. Encoded protein: CASSRWGTEAFF. The genes are TRBV6-5 and TRBJ1-1; D is unclear. The ends were cut back, 5 bases at V and 5 bases at J, with 9 bases in the middle. Germline CDR1 reads MNHEY; CDR2 reads SVGAGI. The length of the CDR3 is 12 residues.

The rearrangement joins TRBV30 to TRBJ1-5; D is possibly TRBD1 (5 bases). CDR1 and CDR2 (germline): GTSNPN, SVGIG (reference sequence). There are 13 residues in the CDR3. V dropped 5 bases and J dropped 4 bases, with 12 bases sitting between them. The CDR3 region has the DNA TGTGCCTGGTCCCTCGGGGGGAATCAGCCCCAGCATTTT. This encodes CAWSLGGNQPQHF.

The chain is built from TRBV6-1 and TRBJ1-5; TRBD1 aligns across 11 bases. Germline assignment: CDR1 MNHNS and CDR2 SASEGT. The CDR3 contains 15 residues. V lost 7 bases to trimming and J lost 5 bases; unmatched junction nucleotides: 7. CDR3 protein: CASILGTGGDQPQHF. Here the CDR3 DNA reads TGTGCCAGCATTCTGGGGACAGGGGGTGATCAGCCCCAGCATTTT.

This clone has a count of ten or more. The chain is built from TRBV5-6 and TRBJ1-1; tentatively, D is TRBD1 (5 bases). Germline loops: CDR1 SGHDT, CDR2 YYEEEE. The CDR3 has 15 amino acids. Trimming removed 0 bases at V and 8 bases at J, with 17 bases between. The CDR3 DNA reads TGTGCCAGCAGCTTGGGACAACGACAGAGGCGGGAAGCTTTCTTT. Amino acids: CASSLGQRQRREAFF.

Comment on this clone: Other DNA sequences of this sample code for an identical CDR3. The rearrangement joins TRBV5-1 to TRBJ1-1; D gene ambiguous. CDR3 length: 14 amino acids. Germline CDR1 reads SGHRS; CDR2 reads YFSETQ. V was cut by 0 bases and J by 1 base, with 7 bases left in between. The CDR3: CASSLGQRNTEAFF. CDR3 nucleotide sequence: TGCGCCAGCAGCTTGGGTCAGAGGAACACTGAAGCTTTCTTT.

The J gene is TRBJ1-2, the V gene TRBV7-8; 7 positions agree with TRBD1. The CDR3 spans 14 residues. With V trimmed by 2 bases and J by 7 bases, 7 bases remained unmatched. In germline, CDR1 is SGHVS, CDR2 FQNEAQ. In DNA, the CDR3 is TGTGCCAGCAGCTTACCGGGACAGAGGGGTGGCTACACCTTC. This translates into CASSLPGQRGGYTF.

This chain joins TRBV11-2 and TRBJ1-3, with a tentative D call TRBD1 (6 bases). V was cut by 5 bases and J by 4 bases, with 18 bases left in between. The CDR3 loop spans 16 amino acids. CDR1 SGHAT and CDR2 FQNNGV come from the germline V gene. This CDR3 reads CASSPKGHSEGNTIYF. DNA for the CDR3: TGTGCCAGCAGCCCGAAGGGACACTCAGAAGGAAACACCATATATTTT.

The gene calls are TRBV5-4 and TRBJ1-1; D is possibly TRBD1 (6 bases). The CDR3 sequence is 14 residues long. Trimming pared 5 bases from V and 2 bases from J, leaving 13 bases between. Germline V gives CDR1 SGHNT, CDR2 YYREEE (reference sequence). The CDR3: CASRVLQGNTEAFF. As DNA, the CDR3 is TGTGCCAGCAGAGTCTTACAGGGTAACACTGAAGCTTTCTTT.

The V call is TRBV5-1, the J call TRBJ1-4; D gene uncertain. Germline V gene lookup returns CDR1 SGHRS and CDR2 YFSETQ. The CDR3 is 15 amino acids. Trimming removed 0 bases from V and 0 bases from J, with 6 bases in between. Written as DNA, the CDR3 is TGCGCCAGCAGCTTGGGTGTTTCAACTAATGAAAAACTGTTTTTT. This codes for CASSLGVSTNEKLFF.

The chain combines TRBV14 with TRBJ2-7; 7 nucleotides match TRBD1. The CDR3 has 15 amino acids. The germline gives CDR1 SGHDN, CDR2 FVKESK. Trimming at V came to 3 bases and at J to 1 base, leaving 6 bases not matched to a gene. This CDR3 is CASSQFPGQSYEQYF. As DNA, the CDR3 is TGTGCCAGCAGCCAGTTCCCGGGACAGTCCTACGAGCAGTACTTC.

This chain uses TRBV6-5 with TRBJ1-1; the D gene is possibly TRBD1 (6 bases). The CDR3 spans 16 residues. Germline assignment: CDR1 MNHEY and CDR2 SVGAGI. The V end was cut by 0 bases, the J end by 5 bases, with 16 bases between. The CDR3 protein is CASSYSSAGAWTEAFF. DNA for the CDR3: TGTGCCAGCAGTTACTCGTCGGCGGGGGCATGGACTGAAGCTTTCTTT.